This T cell receptor (beta chain) was sequenced for a study of CD8+ T cells in alopecia areata. Treatment reported: oral pan-JAK inhibitor, 5-10 mg twice daily. It was from alopecia areata patients that lesional scalp punch biopsies and peripheral blood were collected. Germline assignment: CDR1 SGHNT and CDR2 YYREEE (reference sequence). The trim removed 5 bases at V and 3 bases at J, leaving 8 bases unmatched. This CDR3 contains 15 residues. This clone was detected only a few times. The antigen is unknown. Extracted RNA was reverse transcribed into cDNA, the sequencing template. The protocol was immunoSEQ multiplex PCR, while the TCRdb copy is restricted to in-frame clones and leaves out a portion. The top ten clones hold approximately 7.6% of a sample with 15,000 to 20,000 clones, 50% to 70% of them seen once. Findings and limits, study-wide: Patients showed less clear TCR sequence sharing than mice, possibly partly because of HLA diversity. Among the top 100, expanded CD8+ clones were significantly decreased by tofacitinib, as was scalp clonality.

The V call is TRBV5-4, the J call TRBJ2-7; 10 nucleotides align to TRBD1. Sample: skin, taken at week 4, from a patient treated with tofacitinib. This receptor was taken from a human donor with alopecia areata. CDR3 sequence reads: CASSTPGQGIYEQYF. In DNA, the CDR3 is TGTGCCAGCAGTACTCCGGGACAGGGGATCTACGAGCAGTACTTC. Drawing the rest from reference TRBV5-4 and TRBJ2-7, the complete variable domain is ETGVTQSPTHLIKTRGQQVTLRCSSQSGHNTVSWYQQALGQGPQFIFQYYREEENGRGNFPPRFSGLQFPNYSSELNVNALELDDSALYLCASSTPGQGIYEQYFGPGTRLTVT.